One and the same sample provided the 15 T cell receptor beta chains below, sequenced in a study of identical twins. TCRdb reprocessed the 5' RACE reads via MiXCR and lists one record per CDR3 protein. The table records 1.5 million to 2 million distinct CDR3 sequences, about 31% of them present only once. Sequencing used cord blood. The receptors stem from a newborn girl in good health.

About this clonotype itself: At one end the junction does not follow the germline gene, possibly because of a read error. The gene calls are TRBV12-3 or TRBV12-4 and TRBJ1-4; 10 nucleotides match TRBD1. The CDR3 loop spans 16 amino acids. The CDR3 protein is CASSLSRDRGNERLFF. Here the CDR3 DNA reads TGTGCCAGCAGTCTATCCAGGGACAGGGGTAATGAAAGACTGTTTTTT.

This clonotype came up many times. The chain recombines TRBV7-2 with TRBJ2-3, with a tentative D call TRBD1 (6 bases). Trimming took 6 bases from V and 4 from J, leaving 11 bases between them. The CDR3 totals 13 residues. Germline V gene lookup returns CDR1 SGHTA and CDR2 FQGNSA. The CDR3 loop reads CASRLYRADTQYF. The CDR3 DNA follows: TGTGCCAGCAGGTTATACAGGGCAGATACGCAGTATTTT.

This clonotype was detected ten times or more. The rearrangement links TRBV20-1 to TRBJ2-1; 7 nucleotides match TRBD2. The CDR3 extends over 14 amino acids. The germline CDR1 and CDR2 sequences are DFQATT and SNEGSKA (reference sequence). V gave up 6 bases and J gave up 4 bases; unmatched junction bases: 9. The DNA of the CDR3 is TGCAGTGCGGCGGCTAGCGGTGGGTACAATGAGCAGTTCTTC. It codes for CSAAASGGYNEQFF.

There are a few counts of this clonotype. In DNA, the CDR3 is TGCGCCAGCAGCCAAGCTCACGGGGAGAAACTGTTTTTT. Protein product: CASSQAHGEKLFF. This sequence joins TRBV4-1 and TRBJ1-4; D ambiguous. Trimming removed 1 base from V and 11 bases from J, with 11 bases in between. Germline values: CDR1 MGHRA, CDR2 YSYEKL. The CDR3 spans 13 residues.

This chain uses TRBV4-2 with TRBJ1-6; the match to TRBD1 covers 10 bases. Germline V gene lookup returns CDR1 LGHNA and CDR2 YNFKEQ. The CDR3 runs 16 residues. Losses at the gene ends were 4 bases for V and 8 bases for J; bases not matched to a gene: 8. The CDR3 DNA sequence: TGTGCCAGCAGCCTAATTGCGGGACAGGGGCATTCACCCCTCCACTTT. Translating it yields CASSLIAGQGHSPLHF.

Notes on this clonotype: A much larger clone differs by one base, so this may be a read error. The gene calls are TRBV10-3 and TRBJ2-7; tentative D call: TRBD1 (5 bases). V was trimmed by 6 bases and J by 3 bases, leaving 12 bases between them. Germline V gives CDR1 ENHRY, CDR2 SYGVKD. CDR3 length: 13 amino acids. The CDR3 DNA follows: TGTGCCATCAGGACCGTCAGGGTCTACGAGCAGTACTTC. Protein product: CAIRTVRVYEQYF.

V is TRBV4-1 and J is TRBJ1-4, with TRBD1 matching over 7 bases. The V gene's germline CDR1 is MGHRA and CDR2 YSYEKL. This CDR3 has 17 amino acids. The V gene end was trimmed by 1 base and the J gene end by 4 bases; junction bases not matched to a gene: 9. The CDR3 is CASSQVTQQGFNEKLFF. The CDR3, as DNA: TGCGCCAGCAGCCAAGTGACCCAACAGGGGTTTAATGAAAAACTGTTTTTT.

The chain couples TRBV19 to TRBJ1-5; D unclear. Trimming removed 6 bases at V and 1 base at J, with 13 bases between. CDR3 length: 15 residues. Germline values: CDR1 LNHDA, CDR2 SQIVND (reference sequence). The CDR3 sequence: CASRPSRRSNQPQHF. The DNA of the CDR3 is TGTGCCAGTAGGCCGTCCCGGCGGAGCAATCAGCCCCAGCATTTT.

CDR3: CSRSGTSGGLSSYNEQYF. CDR3 coding DNA: TGCAGCCGCTCCGGGACTAGCGGGGGGTTAAGTTCCTACAATGAGCAGTACTTC. V usage is TRBV20-1 and J usage is TRBJ2-7, with 15 bases identical to TRBD2. There are 18 residues in the CDR3. CDR1 and CDR2 (germline): DFQATT, SNEGSKA (reference sequence).

This CDR3 reads CASSGGGDEQFF. CDR3 DNA: TGTGCCAGCAGTGGCGGGGGGGATGAGCAGTTCTTC. The chain carries TRBV25-1 and TRBJ2-1, with 9 positions matching TRBD2. This CDR3 is built from 12 residues. The germline V gene encodes CDR1 MGHDK and CDR2 SYGVNS. V dropped 4 bases and J dropped 8; count of bases not matched to a gene: 0. The full variable domain, completed using reference TRBV25-1 and TRBJ2-1, is EADIYQTPRYLVIGTGKKITLECSQTMGHDKMYWYQQDPGMELHLIHYSYGVNSTEKGDLSSESTVSRIRTEHFPLTLESARPSHTSQYLCASSGGGDEQFFGPGTRLTVL.

Only a few counts were recorded for this clonotype. The chain combines TRBV10-3 with TRBJ2-7, with TRBD1 matching over 11 bases. CDR1 and CDR2 from the germline V gene are ENHRY and SYGVKD. With V trimmed by 2 bases and J by 3 bases, 3 bases remained unmatched. The CDR3 consists of 15 residues. DNA for the CDR3: TGTGCCATCAGTGAGGGGGGGACAGGGGGCTACGAGCAGTACTTC. Encoded protein: CAISEGGTGGYEQYF.

The chain has TRBV11-2 and TRBJ2-3, with D perhaps given as TRBD1 or TRBD2 (7 bases each). CDR3 length equals 19 residues. Germline CDR1 and CDR2: SGHAT and FQNNGV. Between the trimmed V and J ends, which lost 5 bases and 2 bases, there was a span of 26 bases. CDR3 sequence (DNA): TGTGCCAGCAGCCCAAGAGGCGGGAGCGGACAGGTTTTCACAGATACGCAGTATTTT. This translates into CASSPRGGSGQVFTDTQYF.

CDR3 in amino acids: CASSPPGHLNTEAFF. For the CDR3, the DNA is TGTGCCAGCAGTCCCCCAGGGCACTTGAACACTGAAGCTTTCTTT. V gene TRBV12-3 or TRBV12-4 combines with J gene TRBJ1-1, with a weak D call TRBD1 (5 bases). This CDR3 is 15 amino acids long. Trimming stripped 5 bases from V and 0 bases from J, with 13 bases between.

V usage is TRBV5-1 and J usage is TRBJ2-2; TRBD2 might be the D (6 bases). Trimming removed 1 base at V and 2 bases at J, with 9 bases between. From germline, CDR1 is SGHRS and CDR2 YFSETQ. This CDR3 region has 15 residues. The CDR3 loop reads CASSLWGDNTGELFF. The CDR3 bases are TGCGCCAGCAGCTTGTGGGGGGATAACACCGGGGAGCTGTTTTTT. Full variable domain (remainder filled in from reference TRBV5-1 and TRBJ2-2): KAGVTQTPRYLIKTRGQQVTLSCSPISGHRSVSWYQQTPGQGLQFLFEYFSETQRNKGNFPGRFSGRQFSNSRSEMNVSTLELGDSALYLCASSLWGDNTGELFFGEGSRLTVL.

This clonotype came up many times. The chain recombines TRBV7-9 with TRBJ2-3; no firm D call. V shed 5 bases and J shed 0 bases, with 9 bases lying between them. This CDR3 is 14 amino acids long. Germline V CDR1 and CDR2: SEHNR, FQNEAQ (reference sequence). The CDR3 DNA reads TGTGCCAGCAGCCCCGTGGGGAGCACAGATACGCAGTATTTT. This translates into CASSPVGSTDTQYF.